The rows below give T cell receptor beta chains drawn from one sample of a study of graft-versus-host responses after intestinal transplantation. The protocol was immunoSEQ multiplex PCR, while the TCRdb copy is restricted to in-frame clones and leaves out a portion. The table has roughly 130,000 clones, nearly 95% seen once. No antigens are known for them. Sequenced material: unstimulated CD4+ T cells sorted from spleen or lymph node cells, taken before intestinal transplant. Receptors were obtained from a human donor who received an intestinal transplant. The CDR3 runs from the conserved cysteine through the conserved F or W. The D gene is left open where the match is weak. Where a row states a size, it is once, few, many or the class of an expanded clone; other rows omit it.

TRBV27,.,TRBD2,TRBJ2-2,TGTGCCAGCAGAGGGACTAGCGGGAGTTTTTCGGGCGGGGAGCTGTTTTTT,CASRGTSGSFSGGELFF
TRBV6-5,.,TRBD1,TRBJ1-1,TGTGCCAGCAGTTACTCGGGACAGGGGGCAACTGAAGCTTTCTTT,CASSYSGQGATEAFF
TRBV7-6,.,TRBD1,TRBJ1-4,TGTGCCAGCAGCCCTCGACAGGGGGTTGAAAAACTGTTTTTT,CASSPRQGVEKLFF
TRBV27,.,TRBD1,TRBJ1-4,TGTGCCAGCAGTTCCCCAGGGGGCGCAACTAATGAAAAACTGTTTTTT,CASSSPGGATNEKLFF
TRBV19,.,.,TRBJ2-5,TGTGCCAGTAGTACCGGCAGACAAGAGACCCAGTACTTC,CASSTGRQETQYF
TRBV7-9,.,TRBD2,TRBJ2-3,TGTGCCAGCAGCGACACTAGCGGGAGGGCCGGTGTCACAGATACGCAGTATTTT,CASSDTSGRAGVTDTQYF
TRBV15,.,TRBD1,TRBJ2-5,TGTGCCACCAGCCGGGGGGGACAGGGGGAAGGGGAGCAGTACTTC,CATSRGGQGEGEQYF
TRBV27,.,.,TRBJ2-2,TGTGCCAGCAGTGACGCGAACACCGGGGAGCTGTTTTTT,CASSDANTGELFF
TRBV6-1,.,TRBD1,TRBJ1-1,TGTGCCAGCAGGTCGTTACAGGGGGCTTGGACTGAAGCTTTCTTT,CASRSLQGAWTEAFF
TRBV7-8,.,TRBD1,TRBJ1-6,TGTGCCAGCAGCTCACGACAGGGGGCGGAGGGGTCACCCCTCCACTTT,CASSSRQGAEGSPLHF
TRBV15,.,.,TRBJ2-3,TGTGCCACCAGCAGAGATCCCCCAAATACGCAGTATTTT,CATSRDPPNTQYF
TRBV28,.,.,TRBJ2-2,TGTGCCAGCAGTTTATATACCGGGGAGCTGTTTTTT,CASSLYTGELFF
TRBV4-1,.,TRBD1,TRBJ2-5,TGCGCCAGCAGCCACCGGGACAGAATCGAAGAGACCCAGTACTTC,CASSHRDRIEETQYF
TRBV28,.,.,TRBJ2-7,TGTGCCAGCAGTTTAGGGTTACAGTTGGGGGAGCAGTACTTC,CASSLGLQLGEQYF
TRBV9,once,TRBD1,TRBJ1-5,TGTACCAGCAGCGGCGGACAGGGGAATCAGCCCCAGCATTTT,CTSSGGQGNQPQHF
TRBV7-2,.,.,TRBJ1-2,TGTGCCAGCAGAAAAGGGGGGTCCTATGGCTACACCTTC,CASRKGGSYGYTF
TRBV4-2,.,.,TRBJ1-5,TGTGCCAGCAGCCAAGACCTAAGGAGCAATCAGCCCCAGCATTTT,CASSQDLRSNQPQHF
TRBV5-4,.,.,TRBJ2-1,TGTGCCAGCAAGCTGAGGGCTAGCTCCTACAATGAGCAGTTCTTC,CASKLRASSYNEQFF
TRBV19,.,.,TRBJ2-2,TGTGCCAGTAGTATCGGGACGTTTAACACCGGGGAGCTGTTTTTT,CASSIGTFNTGELFF
TRBV5-4,.,.,TRBJ2-7,TGTGCCAGCAGCTTGGTATCCGAGGACGAGCAGTACTTC,CASSLVSEDEQYF
TRBV28,.,.,TRBJ1-1,TGTGCCAGCAGTTTATCGGCTGGACCGGCGAACACTGAAGCTTTCTTT,CASSLSAGPANTEAFF
TRBV18,.,TRBD1,TRBJ2-7,TGTGCCAGCTCACCAAGGGGCATAGCAGGGGGCCCCTACGAGCAGTACTTC,CASSPRGIAGGPYEQYF
TRBV5-1,.,TRBD1,TRBJ1-1,TGCGCCAGCAGCTTGGGGGACAGGATGTGGAACACTGAAGCTTTCTTT,CASSLGDRMWNTEAFF
TRBV9,.,TRBD1,TRBJ2-5,TGTGCCAGCAGCGTAGCGGGACAGGGTCACGGAGAGACCCAGTACTTC,CASSVAGQGHGETQYF
TRBV29-1,.,.,TRBJ2-5,TGCAGCGGATTTAGGGGGGCGGTCCCGCAAGAGACCCAGTACTTC,CSGFRGAVPQETQYF
TRBV6-5,.,TRBD1,TRBJ2-2,TGTGCCAGCAGTTGGGGACAGGGCCTCGGTCCCGGGGAGCTGTTTTTT,CASSWGQGLGPGELFF
TRBV11-2,.,.,TRBJ2-2,TGTGCCAGCAGCGCGGGACAGAAGAACACCGGGGAGCTGTTTTTT,CASSAGQKNTGELFF
TRBV10-3,.,.,TRBJ1-1,TGTGCCATCAGGGGGAGTATGACTGAAGCTTTCTTT,CAIRGSMTEAFF
TRBV19,.,TRBD2,TRBJ2-3,TGTGCCAGTAGTATAGTAGCGGGGACTTTCACAGATACGCAGTATTTT,CASSIVAGTFTDTQYF
TRBV9,.,.,TRBJ1-2,TGTGCCAGCAGCGTAGATCACGGGGGTGGCTACACCTTC,CASSVDHGGGYTF
TRBV5-1,.,TRBD2,TRBJ2-7,TGCGCCAGCAGCTTAACTAGCGGGAGGTACGAGCAGTACTTC,CASSLTSGRYEQYF
TRBV4-2,.,TRBD2,TRBJ2-2,TGTGCCAGCAGCCAAGAAGGGCTAGCGGCGAACACCGGGGAGCTGTTTTTT,CASSQEGLAANTGELFF
TRBV5-1,.,.,TRBJ1-1,TGCGCCAGCAGCTTGATCAGATTAGGGGACACTGAAGCTTTCTTT,CASSLIRLGDTEAFF
TRBV10-1,.,.,TRBJ2-3,TGCGCCAGCAGTGACACAGGGGCTAGCGCAGATACGCAGTATTTT,CASSDTGASADTQYF
TRBV20-1,.,.,TRBJ1-5,TGCAGTGCAAAGCCCCAGCATTTT,CSAKPQHF
TRBV20-1,.,.,TRBJ1-1,TGCAGTGCTAGAGTCTCTGAAGCTTTCTTT,CSARVSEAFF
TRBV7-8,.,.,TRBJ2-2,TGTGCCAGCAGCTTCGAAAGGGTGGGCATCGGGGAGCTGTTTTTT,CASSFERVGIGELFF
TRBV4-1,.,.,TRBJ2-1,TGCGCCAGCAGCCAAATTGTGGGGACAATTGAGAAGAATGAGCAGTTCTTC,CASSQIVGTIEKNEQFF
TRBV9,.,.,TRBJ1-1,TGTGCCAGCAGCGTATTCGGGGGCGCTGAAGCTTTCTTT,CASSVFGGAEAFF
TRBV11-3,.,.,TRBJ2-2,TGTGCCAGCAGCTCCGGGGTTACCGGGGAGCTGTTTTTT,CASSSGVTGELFF
TRBV20-1,.,.,TRBJ1-1,TGCAGTGCTTGGGAGTACACTGAAGCTTTCTTT,CSAWEYTEAFF
TRBV5-1,few,.,TRBJ1-3,TGCGCCAGCAGCTTGGCCGGGCAGGCCTCTGGAAACACCATATATTTT,CASSLAGQASGNTIYF
TRBV28,.,.,TRBJ1-1,TGTGCCAGCAGTTTATATCCGGGGGTGAACACTGAAGCTTTCTTT,CASSLYPGVNTEAFF
TRBV4-2,.,.,TRBJ2-7,TGTGCCAGCAGCCAAGAAGAAGTGGCTAAATTTTACGAGCAGTACTTC,CASSQEEVAKFYEQYF
TRBV7-2,.,.,TRBJ2-1,TGTGCCAGCAGCTTAGTGGCTTCAGGCGGGCTCTCCTACAATGAGCAGTTCTTC,CASSLVASGGLSYNEQFF
TRBV30,.,.,TRBJ2-7,TGTGCCTGGAGTCGCGCCCACGAGCAGTACTTC,CAWSRAHEQYF
TRBV5-6,.,TRBD2,TRBJ2-3,TGTGCCAGCAGCTTGGGGACTAGCGGGAGGCCAGATACGCAGTATTTT,CASSLGTSGRPDTQYF
TRBV7-2,few,.,TRBJ2-7,TGTGCCAGCAGCCCATCCCTGACTTACGAGCAGTACTTC,CASSPSLTYEQYF
TRBV25-1,.,TRBD1,TRBJ1-1,TGTGCCAGCAGTGAATACAGGGGGGGACACACTGAAGCTTTCTTT,CASSEYRGGHTEAFF
TRBV7-9,.,TRBD1,TRBJ2-3,TGTGCCAGCAGCTTAGGCAGGACAGGGAGTGGGAGCACAGATACGCAGTATTTT,CASSLGRTGSGSTDTQYF
TRBV7-6,.,TRBD2,TRBJ2-1,TGTGCCAGCAGCGCCCTAGCGGGAGTCGGGCCGGATGAGCAGTTCTTC,CASSALAGVGPDEQFF
TRBV28,.,TRBD2,TRBJ2-7,TGTGCCAGCACCCTGGGCGGGGGGTACGAGCAGTACTTC,CASTLGGGYEQYF
TRBV30,.,.,TRBJ1-5,TGTGCCTGGAGTGTTGCGGGGATTAGCAATCAGCCCCAGCATTTT,CAWSVAGISNQPQHF